This T cell receptor (beta chain) was profiled in a study of tumor-infiltrating lymphocytes in primary liver carcinoma. RNA and DNA were co-extracted from roughly 20-30 mg of unsorted bulk tissue. Priming with a constant-region primer yielded TCR beta cDNA from 400 to 500 ng total RNA. Three rounds of nested multiplex PCR with slightly modified ARM-PCR produced TCR beta libraries. Amplification in the first two PCR rounds was performed using TRBV1-TRBV30 forward primers and a C-beta reverse primer for about 10 cycles each. TCRdb re-called the multiplex PCR reads through MiXCR, storing one row per CDR3 protein. The sample yields fewer than 85,000 distinct CDR3 sequences, approximately 62% seen once. Details on this clonotype: Its antigen is not identified.

CDR3 length: 15 amino acids. Per germline, CDR1 LGHNA and CDR2 YSLEER. V was pared by 8 bases and J by 0 bases, with 17 bases between. Findings and limits, study-wide: In tumor-adjacent and tumor-blood pairs, overlap was lower than in tumor region pairs.

The rearrangement joins TRBV4-3 to TRBJ2-7, with D possibly matching TRBD1 (5 bases). Material: tumor-adjacent normal liver tissue. The TCR comes from a man aged 40-49 years with primary liver carcinoma and hepatitis B virus infection. CDR3 in amino acids: CASCKEFDSSYEQYF. DNA of the CDR3: TGCGCCAGCTGCAAAGAGTTTGACAGCTCCTACGAGCAGTACTTC.